The 25 T cell receptor beta chains reported below all come from one sample, sequenced in a study of T cells after yellow fever vaccination. TCRdb re-called the 5' RACE reads with MiXCR, one entry per CDR3 protein. Among approximately 300,000 distinct CDR3 sequences listed, about 8.7% were seen once. Sequenced material: PBMCs, taken on the day of the first yellow fever vaccination. Receptor source: a man aged 18 to 29 who received the YFV17D yellow fever vaccine.

The chain combines TRBV12-3 or TRBV12-4 with TRBJ2-3, with D perhaps TRBD1 or TRBD2 (7 bases each). This CDR3 has 15 amino acids. V was cut by 2 bases and J by 3 bases, with 12 bases left in between. This chain's CDR3 is CASSLIQGGTDTQYF. The DNA of the CDR3 is TGTGCCAGCAGTTTAATTCAGGGGGGGACAGATACGCAGTATTTT.

This chain links TRBV10-2 with TRBJ2-7; perhaps TRBD2 as D (7 bases). Trimming removed 6 bases at V and 2 bases at J, with 29 bases between. Germline V gene data show CDR1 as WSHSY and CDR2 as SAAADI. The CDR3 runs 19 residues. CDR3 amino acids: CASSVISVRMAGATYEQYF. The CDR3 bases are TGCGCCAGCAGCGTTATCTCAGTGAGGATGGCGGGGGCCACCTACGAGCAGTACTTC.

This clonotype was counted a few times. The chain links TRBV6-1 to TRBJ2-5; D not resolved. The CDR3 consists of 13 residues. The germline CDR1 and CDR2 sequences are MNHNS and SASEGT. Trimming removed 4 bases at V and 4 bases at J, with 10 bases between. CDR3 DNA sequence: TGTGCCAGCAGTGTTCGATCGGCAGAGACCCAGTACTTC. Its translation: CASSVRSAETQYF.

The chain links TRBV5-1 to TRBJ2-7; D is tentatively TRBD1 or TRBD2 (5 bases each). Trimming cost V 5 bases and J 2 bases, with 14 bases left between them. Germline V gene lookup returns CDR1 SGHRS and CDR2 YFSETQ. This CDR3 comprises 14 residues. The CDR3 region has the DNA TGCGCCAGCAGGGCCCCCAGGGACCCCTACGAGCAGTACTTC. Amino acid sequence: CASRAPRDPYEQYF.

The V and J genes are TRBV20-1 and TRBJ2-7, with a possible D match to TRBD1 (6 bases). Trimming pared 5 bases from V and 0 bases from J, leaving 14 bases between. CDR1 and CDR2 (germline): DFQATT, SNEGSKA (reference sequence). There are 14 residues in the CDR3. CDR3 sequence (DNA): TGCAGTGCTGGACGACAGGCGGACTCCTACGAGCAGTACTTC. It yields the protein CSAGRQADSYEQYF.

The chain combines TRBV5-4 with TRBJ2-3; no clear D. Germline assignment: CDR1 SGHNT and CDR2 YYREEE (reference sequence). The CDR3 consists of 13 residues. The V and J ends lost 4 bases and 6 bases respectively, with 12 bases between them. The CDR3 is CASSNRTADTQYF. As DNA, the CDR3 is TGTGCCAGCAGCAACCGGACGGCGGATACGCAGTATTTT.

This clonotype occurred many times. The chain couples TRBV5-1 to TRBJ1-1, with TRBD1 identical over 7 bases. V was clipped by 0 bases and J by 4 bases; unmatched bases: 9. Germline CDR1 reads SGHRS; CDR2 reads YFSETQ. This CDR3 has 16 residues. The DNA for the CDR3 is TGCGCCAGCAGCTTGGAGGGCAGGGGGTCTTTCACTGAAGCTTTCTTT. This codes for CASSLEGRGSFTEAFF.

This clonotype was detected ten times or more. This chain joins TRBV4-3 and TRBJ2-7; D is possibly TRBD1 or TRBD2 (5 bases each). Germline-derived CDR1 and CDR2 are LGHNA and YSLEER. V was cut by 1 base and J by 4 bases, with 17 bases left in between. CDR3 length: 16 amino acids. Written as DNA, the CDR3 is TGCGCCAGCAGCCAAGTCACCGGGACCCAAATGTACGAGCAGTACTTC. Protein product: CASSQVTGTQMYEQYF.

On this clonotype itself: This sequence may be a read error, since a much larger clone differs from it by one base. The chain is built from TRBV5-1 and TRBJ2-3; 8 positions match TRBD2. The CDR3 extends over 14 amino acids. Germline V gene lookup returns CDR1 SGHRS and CDR2 YFSETQ. Written as DNA, the CDR3 is TGCCCCAGCAGCGCTAGCGGGCAGGGAGATACGCAGTATTTT. It is translated as CPSSASGQGDTQYF.

This clonotype came up a few times. J is TRBJ2-5 and V is TRBV6-5; TRBD1 matches 7 bases. The length of the CDR3 is 15 residues. CDR1 and CDR2 from the germline V gene are MNHEY and SVGAGI. Losses at the gene ends were 0 bases for V and 3 bases for J; bases not matched to a gene: 4. CDR3 nucleotide sequence: TGTGCCAGCAGTTACTCCCAGGGGGTTAAAGAGACCCAGTACTTC. Encoded protein: CASSYSQGVKETQYF.

A few counts support this clonotype. V is TRBV6-2 or TRBV6-3 and J is TRBJ2-7; a weak D match, TRBD1 (8 bases). The germline gives CDR1 MNHEY, CDR2 SVGEGT. The CDR3 is 14 amino acids. The V gene lost 5 bases and the J gene lost 4 bases, with 15 bases spanning the gap. Here the CDR3 reads CASSDGQGGYEQYF. The CDR3 DNA reads as TGTGCCAGCAGTGACGGACAGGGAGGGTACGAGCAGTACTTC.

This clonotype was seen at least ten times. The chain is built from TRBV29-1 and TRBJ1-4, with 8 bases lining up with TRBD1. J gave up 16 bases and V 0 bases, and 7 bases lay outside the gene matches. Germline V gives CDR1 SQVTM, CDR2 ANQGSEA. This CDR3 has 12 residues. Written as DNA, the CDR3 is TGCAGCGTTGAAGATCTGAGCAGGGGGCGGTTTTTT. Protein sequence: CSVEDLSRGRFF.

This clonotype was seen a handful of times. This chain connects TRBV2 to TRBJ2-1; D is unclear. The V gene's germline CDR1 is SNHLY and CDR2 FYNNEI. This CDR3 is built from 13 residues. Deletions cut 4 bases from V and 5 bases from J, with 9 bases between. CDR3 coding DNA: TGTGCCAGCAGTGTCGTAGGGAACAATGAGCAGTTCTTC. It codes for CASSVVGNNEQFF. Full variable domain (missing parts from reference TRBV2 and TRBJ2-1): EPEVTQTPSHQVTQMGQEVILRCVPISNHLYFYWYRQILGQKVEFLVSFYNNEISEKSEIFDDQFSVERPDGSNFTLKIRSTKLEDSAMYFCASSVVGNNEQFFGPGTRLTVL.

The chain combines TRBV6-2 or TRBV6-3 with TRBJ2-1; 7 bases fit TRBD1. V lost 7 bases to trimming and J lost 5 bases; unmatched junction nucleotides: 8. Germline V gene lookup returns CDR1 MNHEY and CDR2 SVGEGT. The CDR3 covers 14 residues. CDR3 DNA sequence: TGTGCCAGCACCTTACGGGGACAGCACAATGAGCAGTTCTTC. This translates into CASTLRGQHNEQFF.

The chain is built from TRBV6-5 and TRBJ2-7; 8 bases line up with TRBD1. Germline-derived CDR1 and CDR2 are MNHEY and SVGAGI. The CDR3 extends over 14 amino acids. V shed 6 bases, J shed 4 bases, and the junction held 8 bases outside the gene matches. The CDR3 DNA is TGTGCCAGCAGCGCCTACAGGGGGGAGTACGAGCAGTACGTC. Translating gives CASSAYRGEYEQYV.

CDR3 sequence (DNA): TGTGCCAGCAGTTACTCGAGGGACACGACCCCCCACGAGCAGTACGTC. This codes for CASSYSRDTTPHEQYV. V is TRBV6-2 or TRBV6-3 and J is TRBJ2-7, with D maybe TRBD1 (6 bases). V was trimmed by 0 bases and J by 5 bases, leaving 17 bases between them. Germline V CDR1 and CDR2: MNHEY, SVGEGT. The CDR3 runs to 16 residues.

This clonotype was counted only a few times. The V and J genes are TRBV20-1 and TRBJ1-6; the match to TRBD1 covers 9 bases. The V segment lost 5 bases and the J segment 2 bases; nucleotides outside the gene matches: 4. Germline CDR1 DFQATT, CDR2 SNEGSKA (reference sequence). The CDR3 sequence is 15 residues long. The DNA of the CDR3 is TGCAGTGCTTCCGACAGGGGGGCCTATAATTCACCCCTCCACTTT. Translation gives CSASDRGAYNSPLHF.

This clonotype was observed a handful of times. This chain connects TRBV5-1 to TRBJ1-1, with D maybe TRBD1 (5 bases). The germline V gene has CDR1 SGHRS and CDR2 YFSETQ. With 1 base removed from V and 1 base from J, the gap between germline ends came to 8 bases. This CDR3 comprises 14 residues. The CDR3 region has the DNA TGCGCCAGCAGCTTGATGGGGCAGAACACTGAAGCTTTCTTT. It encodes CASSLMGQNTEAFF.

The sample holds many counts of this clonotype. This chain joins TRBV28 and TRBJ1-5; no definite D call. The CDR3 runs to 15 residues. The V gene's germline CDR1 is MDHEN and CDR2 SYDVKM. The V end was cut by 6 bases, the J end by 3 bases, with 15 bases between. The CDR3 sequence is CASSPPLGNNQPQHF. In DNA form, the CDR3 reads TGTGCCAGCAGCCCCCCGCTGGGCAACAATCAGCCCCAGCATTTT.

The chain employs TRBV28 and TRBJ1-1, with D tentatively TRBD1 (5 bases). The V gene's germline CDR1 is MDHEN and CDR2 SYDVKM. The CDR3 has 17 amino acids. Trimming cost V 3 bases and J 6 bases, with 23 bases left between them. CDR3 loop: CASSLTIQGTGGSEAFF. For the CDR3, the DNA is TGTGCCAGCAGTTTGACGATTCAGGGTACGGGAGGCTCTGAAGCTTTCTTT.

This clonotype was detected only a few times. CDR3 DNA: TGTGCCAGTAGTTTAGGAATCCGGGAGACCCAGTACTTC. Protein: CASSLGIRETQYF. The V gene is TRBV19, the J gene TRBJ2-5, with D unresolved. CDR1 and CDR2 from the germline V gene are LNHDA and SQIVND (reference sequence). The CDR3 is 13 residues long. V lost 5 bases to trimming and J lost 5 bases, with 12 bases between them.

This clonotype has only a few counts. The chain is built from TRBV12-3 or TRBV12-4 and TRBJ2-3; possible D gene TRBD1, 6 bases. Trimming took 1 base from V and 4 from J, leaving 15 bases between them. This CDR3 has 16 amino acids. The CDR3 nucleotides read TGTGCCAGCAGTTTAGTAGGGGCAGGGGTGCCAGATACGCAGTATTTT. It codes for CASSLVGAGVPDTQYF.

This clonotype was counted a few times. The V call is TRBV27, the J call TRBJ2-3; 7 bases map to TRBD2. The germline V gene has CDR1 MNHEY and CDR2 SMNVEV (reference sequence). After removal of 3 bases from V and 1 base from J, the junction contained 4 bases not matched to a gene. This CDR3 has 15 residues. The CDR3: CASSFALAGTDTQYF. The CDR3 bases are TGTGCCAGCAGTTTTGCGCTAGCGGGCACAGATACGCAGTATTTT.

The gene calls are TRBV20-1 and TRBJ1-2; D might be TRBD1 (5 bases). The germline V gene has CDR1 DFQATT and CDR2 SNEGSKA (reference sequence). This CDR3 comprises 14 residues. The germline V and J ends were trimmed by 3 bases and 3 bases, with 14 bases remaining between them. The CDR3 DNA is TGCAGTGCTAGGCCATTAGGGGCCCACTATGGCTACACCTTC. It yields the protein CSARPLGAHYGYTF.

This clonotype appeared many times. The chain uses TRBV4-1 and TRBJ2-3; D is ambiguous. Germline CDR1 is MGHRA and CDR2 is YSYEKL. This CDR3 contains 16 residues. V was clipped by 0 bases and J by 6 bases, with 16 bases between them. The CDR3 DNA reads TGCGCCAGCAGCCAAGATCTCCTAGGACGGGTGGATACGCAGTATTTT. Translation: CASSQDLLGRVDTQYF.